This TCR beta chain was found in a study of spatial heterogeneity in lung cancer. Study overall: Within raw reads, each unique TCR and UMI combination appeared on average more than ten times.

Time point given: sample taken at primary tumor resection. The donor group consisted of around 77 patients who had untreated, early-stage non-small cell lung cancer. At least ten counts were recorded for this clonotype. Antigen unknown. MiXCR, applied by TCRdb to the 5' RACE reads, yields one record per CDR3 protein. The profile covers roughly 15,000 distinct CDR3 sequences, with under 8% appearing a single time and 7.5% to 9.5% taken by the ten largest. Broader study findings: Intratumoral expanded alpha and beta TCR counts were found to track tumor mutation counts. Tumor T cells had an estimated coverage that came to around 7% for alpha chains and roughly 13% for beta chains.

V was cut by 4 bases and J by 0 bases, with 22 bases left in between. The germline gives CDR1 SGHRS, CDR2 YFSETQ. The CDR3 covers 19 residues. The sample in question was lung tumor tissue, obtained at surgery. The chain carries TRBV5-1 and TRBJ2-2, with D unclear. The origin of this receptor is a male donor with early-stage non-small cell lung cancer. Here the CDR3 reads CASSRSLPPDPANTGELFF. The DNA of the CDR3 is TGCGCCAGCAGCCGATCACTTCCACCCGACCCAGCGAACACCGGGGAGCTGTTTTTT.